This T cell receptor beta chain was recorded in a study of T cell responses to AZD1222 COVID-19 vaccine. Study-wide findings and caveats: Spike-wide vaccine-associated CD4 TCRs dominated at 160-218 and 743-854.

Germline V gives CDR1 KGHDR, CDR2 SFDVKD. The CDR3 is made up of 14 amino acids. Trimming cost V 3 bases and J 7 bases, with 12 bases left between them. About this clone: Antigen: not known.

Some clones are missing from TCRdb's copy, which holds only in-frame ones; the method was immunoSEQ multiplex PCR. This table has roughly 130,000 clones, about 86% appearing once. The chain combines TRBV24-1 with TRBJ2-1; no definite D call. This TCR came from an adult in good health. The specimen comprised peripheral blood, sampled on day 0 of AZD1222 vaccination. CDR3 bases: TGTGCCACCAGTGATGGGGATCGACGTAATGAGCAGTTCTTC. Its translation: CATSDGDRRNEQFF.